This TCR beta chain was retrieved from a study of cytomegalovirus exposure and HLA in healthy donors. Study information: The same platform as the approximately 670 first-cohort repertoires was used for the 90 to 150 validation repertoires, a later analysis reported. Study-wide findings and caveats: First-cohort TCR clusters were later found to tend to co-occur in the 120 validation repertoires.

Trimming took 0 bases from V and 3 from J, leaving 15 bases between them. The CDR3 spans 17 residues. Germline-derived CDR1 and CDR2 are SGHDN and FVKESK. Produced via immunoSEQ multiplex PCR; TCRdb's table is partial and in-frame only. Seen here are 250,000 to 350,000 clones, around 90% observed once, and the top ten hold roughly 0.96%. Regarding this clone: Its specificity is unknown.

This chain links TRBV14 with TRBJ2-4, with D possibly being TRBD2 (6 bases). The TCR originated in a man aged 25 to 40 in good health and CMV-seronegative. Sequencing was carried out using PBMCs. The CDR3 DNA reads as TGTGCCAGCAGCCAAGATTTTCCGGCGGGGATCAAAAACATTCAGTACTTC. Its translation is CASSQDFPAGIKNIQYF.